This record looks at one T cell receptor beta chain sequence and its context. Its antigen is undetermined. The data were produced by immunoSEQ multiplex PCR, yet TCRdb's version contains in-frame clones alone and is incomplete. The sample yields 850,000 to 1,100,000 clones, approximately 75% seen once. The source of the sample is a study of shared clonotypes between healthy human individuals. Study outcomes and limitations: Among donors, the sharing of clonotypes was expected to be influenced by sequencing depth. All-four-donor shared clonotypes had higher generation probabilities than non-shared clonotypes did. A small donor pool kept down the genetic and exposure-history diversity that was represented.

Sequencing was carried out using memory CD4+ T cells from PBMCs. Sample subset: CD45RA-negative fraction. The receptor was isolated from a young man in good health. Some clones in this sample may be carry-over from other donors' samples.

The chain's CDR3 is CASSLGGSANTDTQYF. The CDR3 DNA reads TGTGCCAGCAGCCTGGGGGGTAGCGCGAACACAGATACGCAGTATTTT. The chain carries TRBV7-9 and TRBJ2-3, with a weak D call TRBD2 (6 bases). The CDR3 spans 16 residues. Trimming stripped 5 bases from V and 2 bases from J, with 17 bases between. Germline values: CDR1 SEHNR, CDR2 FQNEAQ (reference sequence).